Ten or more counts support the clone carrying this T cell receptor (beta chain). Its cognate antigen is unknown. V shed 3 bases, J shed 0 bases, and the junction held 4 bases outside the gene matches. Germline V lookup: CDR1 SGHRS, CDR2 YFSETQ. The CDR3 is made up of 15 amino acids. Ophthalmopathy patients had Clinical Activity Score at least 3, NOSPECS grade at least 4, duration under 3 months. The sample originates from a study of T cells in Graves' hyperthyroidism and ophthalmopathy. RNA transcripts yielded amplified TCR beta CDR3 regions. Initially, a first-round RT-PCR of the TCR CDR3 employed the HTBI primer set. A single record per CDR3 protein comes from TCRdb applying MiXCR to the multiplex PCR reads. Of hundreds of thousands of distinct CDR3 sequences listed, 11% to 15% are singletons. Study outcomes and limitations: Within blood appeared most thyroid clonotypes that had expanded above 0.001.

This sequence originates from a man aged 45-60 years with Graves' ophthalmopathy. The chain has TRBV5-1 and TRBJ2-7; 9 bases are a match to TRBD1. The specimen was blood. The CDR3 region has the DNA TGCGCCAGCAGCTGGACAGGGGTCCTCTCCTACGAGCAGTACTTC. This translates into CASSWTGVLSYEQYF.